This TCR beta chain came from a study of beta chain features in type 1 diabetes. General study results and limits: Moderate but significant shortening of TCRB CDR3s was recorded in all four CD4+ subsets from Type 1 diabetes patients. Lower insertion and higher deletion counts appeared at VDJ junctions in type 1 diabetes patients.

This clone was counted between two and nine times. As yet, its antigen is unknown. What was sequenced were expressed TCRB transcripts, since all of the isolated RNA had been reverse transcribed. The average read count of naive, central memory and regulatory T cell samples was some 3.8 million. Profiling relied on immunoSEQ multiplex PCR, and the TCRdb table lists in-frame clones only, not all of them. The table includes approximately 260,000 clones, roughly 21% detected once. Central memory, naive, regulatory and stem cell-like memory CD4+ cells were sorted by CD45RO/CCR7/CD25/CD127/CD95/CD27. Each sorted fraction was over 95% pure. This CDR3 is 11 amino acids long. J gave up 7 bases and V 8 bases, and 5 bases lay outside the gene matches. Germline V CDR1 and CDR2: SQVTM, ANQGSEA.

This TCR was sampled from a woman aged 40 to 49 with type 1 diabetes. The specimen sequenced was naive CD4+ T cells from blood. The rearrangement uses TRBV29-1 and TRBJ2-4; 7 nucleotides agree with TRBD2. The CDR3 sequence: CSSWEGNIQYF. The CDR3 DNA follows: TGCAGCTCCTGGGAGGGGAACATTCAGTACTTC.